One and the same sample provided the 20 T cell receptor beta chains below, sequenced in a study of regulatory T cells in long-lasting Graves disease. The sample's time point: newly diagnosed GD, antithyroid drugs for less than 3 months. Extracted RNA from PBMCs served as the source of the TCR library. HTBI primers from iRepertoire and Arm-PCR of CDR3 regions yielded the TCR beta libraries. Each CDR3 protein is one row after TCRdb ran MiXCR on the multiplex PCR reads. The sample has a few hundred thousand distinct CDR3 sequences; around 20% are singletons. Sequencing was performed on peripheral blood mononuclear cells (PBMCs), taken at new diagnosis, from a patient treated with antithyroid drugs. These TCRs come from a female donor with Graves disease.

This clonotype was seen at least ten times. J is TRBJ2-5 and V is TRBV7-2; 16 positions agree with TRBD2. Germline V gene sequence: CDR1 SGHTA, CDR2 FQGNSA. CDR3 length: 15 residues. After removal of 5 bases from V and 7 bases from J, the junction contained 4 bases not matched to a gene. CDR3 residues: CASSTGTSGGVTQYF. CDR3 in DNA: TGTGCCAGCAGCACCGGGACTAGCGGGGGGGTGACCCAGTACTTC.

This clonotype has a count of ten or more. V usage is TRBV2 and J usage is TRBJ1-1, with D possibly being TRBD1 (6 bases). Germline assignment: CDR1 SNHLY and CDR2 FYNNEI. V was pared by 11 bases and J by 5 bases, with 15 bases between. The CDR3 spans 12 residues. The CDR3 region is CAGGQAGTEAFF. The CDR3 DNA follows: TGTGCCGGGGGGCAGGCGGGAACTGAAGCTTTCTTT.

CDR3 DNA: TGCAGCGTTCAAGGGGGAATGAACACTGAAGCTTTCTTT. This codes for CSVQGGMNTEAFF. The chain uses TRBV29-1 and TRBJ1-1, with D perhaps matching TRBD1 (6 bases). The V end was cut by 5 bases, the J end by 0 bases, with 10 bases between. There are 13 residues in the CDR3. CDR1 SQVTM and CDR2 ANQGSEA come from the germline V gene.

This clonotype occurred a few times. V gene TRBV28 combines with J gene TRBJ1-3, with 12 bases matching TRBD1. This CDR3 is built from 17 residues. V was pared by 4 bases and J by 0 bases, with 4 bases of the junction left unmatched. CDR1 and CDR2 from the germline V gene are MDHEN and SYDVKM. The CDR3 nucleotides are TGTGCCAGCAGTTCTCCGGGACAGGGGGCCTCTGGAAACACCATATATTTT. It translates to CASSSPGQGASGNTIYF.

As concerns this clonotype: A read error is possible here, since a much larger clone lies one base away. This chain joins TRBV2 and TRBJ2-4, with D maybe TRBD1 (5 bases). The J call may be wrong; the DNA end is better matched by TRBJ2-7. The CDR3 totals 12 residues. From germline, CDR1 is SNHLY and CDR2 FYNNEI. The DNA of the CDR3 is TGTGCCAGCAGGTCAGACAGCCACGAGCAGTACTTC. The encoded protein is CASRSDSHEQYF.

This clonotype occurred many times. The CDR3 nucleotides read TGTGCCAGCAGCTTAGTCGGGACTAGCGGGACCACAGATACGCAGTATTTT. As protein: CASSLVGTSGTTDTQYF. The V call is TRBV7-3, the J call TRBJ2-3; 13 nucleotides agree with TRBD2. The CDR3 length is 17 residues. The J segment lost 2 bases and the V segment lost 2 bases, leaving 4 bases of the junction unmatched. Germline-derived CDR1 and CDR2 are SGHTA and FQGTGA.

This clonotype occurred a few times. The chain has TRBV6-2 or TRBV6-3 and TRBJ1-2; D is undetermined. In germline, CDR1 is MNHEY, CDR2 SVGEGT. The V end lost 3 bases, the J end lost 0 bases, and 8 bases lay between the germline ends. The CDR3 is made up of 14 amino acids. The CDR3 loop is CASSYISSNYGYTF. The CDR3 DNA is TGTGCCAGCAGTTATATCAGCTCTAACTATGGCTACACCTTC.

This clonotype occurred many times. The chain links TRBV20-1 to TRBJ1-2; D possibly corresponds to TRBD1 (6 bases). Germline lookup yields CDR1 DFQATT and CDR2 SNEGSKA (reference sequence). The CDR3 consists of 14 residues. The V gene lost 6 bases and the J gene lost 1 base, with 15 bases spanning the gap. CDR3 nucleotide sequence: TGCAGTGCCCGAGACGCAGGGGATAACTATGGCTACACCTTC. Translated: CSARDAGDNYGYTF.

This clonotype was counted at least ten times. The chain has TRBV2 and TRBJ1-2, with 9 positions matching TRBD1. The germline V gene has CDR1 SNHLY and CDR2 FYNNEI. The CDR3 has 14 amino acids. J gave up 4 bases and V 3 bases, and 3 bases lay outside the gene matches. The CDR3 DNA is TGTGCCAGCAGTGAGGGACAGGGAGGCTATGGCTACACCTTC. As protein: CASSEGQGGYGYTF.

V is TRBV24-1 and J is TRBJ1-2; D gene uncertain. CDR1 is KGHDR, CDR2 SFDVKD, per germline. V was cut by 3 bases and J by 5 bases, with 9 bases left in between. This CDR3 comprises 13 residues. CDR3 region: CATSDPGLYGYTF. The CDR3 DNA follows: TGTGCCACCAGTGATCCGGGTCTATATGGCTACACCTTC.

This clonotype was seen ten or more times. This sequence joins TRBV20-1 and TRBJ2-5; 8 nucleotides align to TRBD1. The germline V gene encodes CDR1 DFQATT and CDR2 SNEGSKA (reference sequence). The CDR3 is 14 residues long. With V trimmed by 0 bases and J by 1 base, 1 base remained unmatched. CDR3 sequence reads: CSARDTGGQETQYF. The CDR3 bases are TGCAGTGCTAGAGATACAGGGGGCCAAGAGACCCAGTACTTC.

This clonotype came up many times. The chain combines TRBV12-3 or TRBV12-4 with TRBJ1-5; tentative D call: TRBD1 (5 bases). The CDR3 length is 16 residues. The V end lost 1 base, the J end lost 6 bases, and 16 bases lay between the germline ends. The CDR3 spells CASSLVAGQGGQPQHF. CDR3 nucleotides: TGTGCCAGCAGTTTAGTGGCGGGGCAGGGAGGTCAGCCCCAGCATTTT.

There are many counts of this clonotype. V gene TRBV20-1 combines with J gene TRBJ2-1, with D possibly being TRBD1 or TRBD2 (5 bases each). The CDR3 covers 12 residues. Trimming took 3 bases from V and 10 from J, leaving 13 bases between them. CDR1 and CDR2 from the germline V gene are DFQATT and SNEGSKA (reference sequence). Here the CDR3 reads CSASRGSGEQFF. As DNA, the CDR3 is TGCAGTGCTAGCCGAGGGTCAGGGGAGCAGTTCTTC.

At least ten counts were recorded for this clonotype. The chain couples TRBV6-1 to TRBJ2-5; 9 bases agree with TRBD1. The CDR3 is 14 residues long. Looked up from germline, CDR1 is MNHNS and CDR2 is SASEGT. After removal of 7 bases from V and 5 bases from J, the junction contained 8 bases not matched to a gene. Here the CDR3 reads CASKNRGLWETQYF. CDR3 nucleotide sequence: TGTGCCAGCAAAAACAGGGGGCTCTGGGAGACCCAGTACTTC.

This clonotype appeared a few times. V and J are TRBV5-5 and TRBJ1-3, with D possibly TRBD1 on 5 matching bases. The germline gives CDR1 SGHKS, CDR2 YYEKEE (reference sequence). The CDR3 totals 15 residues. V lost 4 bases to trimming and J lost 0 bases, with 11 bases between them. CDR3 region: CASSTTASSGNTIYF. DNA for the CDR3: TGTGCCAGCAGCACGACAGCGAGCTCTGGAAACACCATATATTTT.

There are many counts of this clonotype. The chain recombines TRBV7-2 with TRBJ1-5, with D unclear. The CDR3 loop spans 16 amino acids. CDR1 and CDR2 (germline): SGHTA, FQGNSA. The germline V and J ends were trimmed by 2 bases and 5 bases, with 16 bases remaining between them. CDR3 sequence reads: CASSLSLGLPHQPQHF. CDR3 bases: TGTGCCAGCAGCTTATCGTTGGGTTTGCCCCATCAGCCCCAGCATTTT.

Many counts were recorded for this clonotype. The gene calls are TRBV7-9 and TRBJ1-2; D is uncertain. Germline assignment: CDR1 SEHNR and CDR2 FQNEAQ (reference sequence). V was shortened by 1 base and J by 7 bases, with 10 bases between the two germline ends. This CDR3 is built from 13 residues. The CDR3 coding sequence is TGTGCCAGCAGCTTAGAAACAAGGTCTGGCTACACCTTC. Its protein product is CASSLETRSGYTF.

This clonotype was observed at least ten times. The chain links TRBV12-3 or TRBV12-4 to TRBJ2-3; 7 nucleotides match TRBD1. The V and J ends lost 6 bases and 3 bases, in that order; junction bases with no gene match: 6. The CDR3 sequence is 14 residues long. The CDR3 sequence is CASRRQGQTDTQYF. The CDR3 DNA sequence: TGTGCCAGCAGGCGACAGGGTCAAACAGATACGCAGTATTTT.

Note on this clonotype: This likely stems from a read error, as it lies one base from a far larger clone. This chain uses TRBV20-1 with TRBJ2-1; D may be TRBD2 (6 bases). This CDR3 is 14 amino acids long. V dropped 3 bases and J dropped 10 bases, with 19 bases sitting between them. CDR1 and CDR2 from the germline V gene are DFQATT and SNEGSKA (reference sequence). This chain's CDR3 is CSASSEVGGPEQFF. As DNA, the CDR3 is TGCAGTGCTAGTTCCGAGGTCGGGGGACCCGAGCAGTTCTTC.

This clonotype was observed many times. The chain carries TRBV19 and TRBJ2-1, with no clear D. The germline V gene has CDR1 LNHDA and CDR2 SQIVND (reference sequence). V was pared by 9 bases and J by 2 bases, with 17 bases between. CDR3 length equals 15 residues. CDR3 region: CASNPRTGAYNEQFF. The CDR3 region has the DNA TGTGCCAGCAACCCCCGCACTGGGGCCTACAATGAGCAGTTCTTC.